The T cell receptor (beta chain) under discussion was sequenced for a study of blood T cells in healthy people across ages. In the study overall: Per every two T cells, about one barcoded beta molecule was captured by template switching. Study outcomes and limitations: Getting older went along with TCR beta diversity per million T cells dropping roughly linearly.

CDR1 is SGHTA and CDR2 is FQGNSA in the germline V gene. Trimming pared 4 bases from V and 7 bases from J, leaving 8 bases between. The CDR3 sequence is 12 residues long. Combining a sample-barcoded 5' primer with a J-beta primer mix, a second PCR ran for about 6 to 11 cycles. TCRdb re-analysed the 5' RACE reads in MiXCR, keeping a single row per CDR3 protein. The sample contains 700,000 to 850,000 distinct CDR3 sequences, around 36% of which appear only once. On this clonotype itself: No antigen is known for it.

The chain uses TRBV7-2 and TRBJ1-5; no reliable D call. The TCR sequence derives from a man aged 18 to 29 in good health. The sample consisted of blood. The CDR3 coding sequence is TGTGCCAGCAGCTGGGGAGACCAGCCCCAGCATTTT. Residues: CASSWGDQPQHF.